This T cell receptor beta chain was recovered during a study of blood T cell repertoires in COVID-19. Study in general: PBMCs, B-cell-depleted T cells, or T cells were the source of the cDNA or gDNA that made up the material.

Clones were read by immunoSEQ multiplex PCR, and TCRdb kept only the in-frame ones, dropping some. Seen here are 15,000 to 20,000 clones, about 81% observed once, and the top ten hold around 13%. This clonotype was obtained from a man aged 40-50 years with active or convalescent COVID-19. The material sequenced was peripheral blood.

The chain's CDR3 is CASSLTGNEQYF. The CDR3 coding sequence is TGTGCCAGCAGTTTAACAGGGAACGAGCAGTACTTC. This chain connects TRBV27 to TRBJ2-7; D is perhaps TRBD1 (6 bases). The CDR3 contains 12 residues. V lost 2 bases, J lost 5 bases, and 7 bases lay in between. CDR1 is MNHEY, CDR2 SMNVEV, per germline (reference sequence).